This TCR beta chain was found in a study of blood T cell repertoires in COVID-19. Profiling relied on immunoSEQ multiplex PCR, and the TCRdb table lists in-frame clones only, not all of them. The sample gives about 130,000 clones, roughly four fifths of which show up once; 8% to 10% is in the top ten. This CDR3 comprises 16 residues. Germline lookup yields CDR1 ENHRY and CDR2 SYGVKD. Unmatched junction bases numbered 9, after V lost 4 bases and J lost 2 bases. The chain employs TRBV10-3 and TRBJ2-5; the match to TRBD1 covers 8 bases. This clonotype was sampled from a man aged 35-49 years with active or convalescent COVID-19. The specimen sequenced was peripheral blood. The CDR3 coding sequence is TGTGCCATCAGTGGAAACCGGGACAGGCAACAAGAGACCCAGTACTTC. Translated: CAISGNRDRQQETQYF.